One and the same sample provided the 21 T cell receptor beta chains below, sequenced in a study of blood T cells in healthy people across ages. The second PCR ran about 6 to 12 cycles with a sample-barcoded 5' primer and J-beta primers. MiXCR, applied by TCRdb to the 5' RACE reads, yields one record per CDR3 protein. The sample lists 790,000 or so distinct CDR3 sequences, around 50% seen once, with around 18% in the top ten. Sequencing used blood. Every receptor here comes from an older man in good health.

In this sample, this clonotype turned up a few times. The chain is built from TRBV12-3 or TRBV12-4 and TRBJ2-5; 13 bases are a match to TRBD2. The CDR3 has 16 amino acids. Unmatched junction bases numbered 6, after V lost 6 bases and J lost 2 bases. The CDR3 coding sequence is TGTGCCAGCAGGTCAGGACTAGCGGGGGAACAAGAGACCCAGTACTTC. It yields the protein CASRSGLAGEQETQYF.

Only a few counts were recorded for this clonotype. The chain joins TRBV3-1 to TRBJ1-1; D is undetermined. Looked up from germline, CDR1 is LGHDT and CDR2 is YNNKEL (reference sequence). This CDR3 has 14 residues. Trimming took off 5 bases at V and 5 bases at J, with 15 bases between the two ends. CDR3 residues: CASSSSTFPTEAFF. DNA for the CDR3: TGTGCCAGCAGCTCGTCTACTTTCCCAACTGAAGCTTTCTTT.

The chain links TRBV20-1 to TRBJ2-2; TRBD2 agrees at 7 bases. The V and J ends lost 6 bases and 2 bases, in that order; junction bases with no gene match: 9. Per germline, CDR1 DFQATT and CDR2 SNEGSKA (reference sequence). The CDR3 runs to 15 residues. The CDR3 DNA reads TGCAGTGCCTTACGGTCTAGCGGAAACACCGGGGAGCTGTTTTTT. This translates into CSALRSSGNTGELFF.

This clonotype came up many times. The chain combines TRBV7-3 with TRBJ2-3, with 7 bases fitting TRBD2. Trimming cost V 1 base and J 7 bases; bases outside gene matches: 2. The CDR3 is 13 residues long. Germline lookup yields CDR1 SGHTA and CDR2 FQGTGA. CDR3 nucleotides: TGTGCCAGCAGCTTAAGCGGGAGTAATACGCAGTATTTT. As protein: CASSLSGSNTQYF. The whole variable domain, filled in from reference TRBV7-3 and TRBJ2-3, reads GAGVSQTPSNKVTEKGKYVELRCDPISGHTALYWYRQSLGQGPEFLIYFQGTGAADDSGLPNDRFFAVRPEGSVSTLKIQRTERGDSAVYLCASSLSGSNTQYFGPGTRLTVL.

The chain links TRBV7-2 to TRBJ2-2, with 7 bases lining up with TRBD2. The J segment lost 4 bases and the V segment lost 6 bases, leaving 5 bases of the junction unmatched. The CDR3 covers 14 residues. Germline CDR1 and CDR2: SGHTA and FQGNSA. CDR3 amino acids: CASRSGTGTGELFF. The CDR3 DNA is TGTGCCAGCAGAAGCGGGACGGGCACCGGGGAGCTGTTTTTT.

This clonotype has only a few counts. The CDR3 bases are TGTGCCAGCAGTGAGACAAGGCTAAACGAGCAGTACTTC. This encodes CASSETRLNEQYF. The chain carries TRBV2 and TRBJ2-7; no clear D. The V gene lost 3 bases and the J gene lost 5 bases, with 11 bases spanning the gap. Germline CDR1 reads SNHLY; CDR2 reads FYNNEI. This CDR3 is 13 amino acids long.

This clonotype was seen a few times. The CDR3 DNA is TGCAGTGCTAGTCTTCCGAATGTGCGGGGGGAGCTGTTTTTT. Its protein product is CSASLPNVRGELFF. The gene calls are TRBV20-1 and TRBJ2-2; D uncertain. Germline V gives CDR1 DFQATT, CDR2 SNEGSKA (reference sequence). CDR3 size: 14 residues. Trimming stripped 3 bases from V and 8 bases from J, with 16 bases between.

The chain has TRBV14 and TRBJ2-2; D is undetermined. The CDR3 runs to 12 residues. Per germline, CDR1 SGHDN and CDR2 FVKESK. Deletions cut 4 bases from V and 7 bases from J, with 7 bases between. This CDR3 reads CASSRVLGELFF. CDR3 nucleotides: TGTGCCAGCAGCCGAGTACTCGGGGAGCTGTTTTTT.

The V gene is TRBV6-5, the J gene TRBJ1-6; tentatively, D is TRBD1 (5 bases). Between the trimmed V and J ends, which lost 7 bases and 4 bases, there was a span of 11 bases. In germline, CDR1 is MNHEY, CDR2 SVGAGI. The CDR3 spans 14 residues. The CDR3 DNA follows: TGTGCCAGCACCAGCGGGGCTTATAATTCACCCCTCCACTTT. Amino acids: CASTSGAYNSPLHF.

About this clonotype: Possible read error: a much larger clone is one base away. The rearrangement uses TRBV20-1 and TRBJ2-5; TRBD2 aligns across 9 bases. J lost 11 bases, V lost 3 bases, and 13 bases had no gene match. Germline V gene data show CDR1 as DFQATT and CDR2 as SNEGSKA (reference sequence). CDR3 length: 14 residues. CDR3 DNA: TGCAGTGCTAGTCTCGTAGCGGGAGTAAATGAGCAGTACTTC. It specifies CSASLVAGVNEQYF.

J is TRBJ2-7 and V is TRBV12-3 or TRBV12-4; TRBD2 might be the D (5 bases). With 6 bases removed from V and 4 bases from J, the gap between germline ends came to 10 bases. The CDR3 has 12 amino acids. The CDR3 loop is CASRVRAYEQYF. CDR3 nucleotides: TGTGCCAGCAGAGTGAGGGCGTACGAGCAGTACTTC.

This clonotype has only a few counts. The chain combines TRBV7-8 with TRBJ2-4; D remains unclear. The closer fit of TRBJ2-7 to the DNA end suggests the J call may be wrong. The CDR3 spans 13 residues. Germline loops: CDR1 SGHVS, CDR2 FQNEAQ. CDR3 protein: CASSLSPVYEQYF. The CDR3 coding sequence is TGTGCCAGCAGCTTATCCCCAGTCTACGAGCAGTACTTC.

Worth noting for this clonotype: A much bigger clone sits one base away, suggesting this may be a read error. The chain joins TRBV24-1 to TRBJ2-5, with 10 bases matching TRBD1. The germline gives CDR1 KGHDR, CDR2 SFDVKD. The CDR3 spans 15 residues. The CDR3, as DNA: TGTGCCACCAGTGATTTCCAAGGACAGGGGGAGATCCAGTACTTC. Its translation: CATSDFQGQGEIQYF.

The V call is TRBV4-2, the J call TRBJ2-3; D is unresolved. The CDR3 is 14 residues long. Trimming cost V 2 bases and J 1 base, with 7 bases left between them. Germline V gives CDR1 LGHNA, CDR2 YNFKEQ. The DNA for the CDR3 is TGTGCCAGCAGCCAAAGCGCCCGCACAGATACGCAGTATTTT. Translating it yields CASSQSARTDTQYF.

A single count supports this clonotype. The DNA of the CDR3 is TGTGCCAGCAGCAGGAGCAGGTCTGATACGCAGTACTTC. It codes for CASSRSRSDTQYF. The genes are TRBV7-3 and TRBJ2-5; no clear D gene. Germline CDR1 SGHTA, CDR2 FQGTGA. V lost 5 bases to trimming and J lost 11 bases, with 18 bases between them. The CDR3 is 13 amino acids.

To note about this clonotype: A much larger clonotype is one base distant, so this may be a read error. The chain combines TRBV28 with TRBJ2-7; TRBD2 aligns across 9 bases. The DNA end lines up better with TRBJ2-5; the J call may be wrong. Per germline, CDR1 MDHEN and CDR2 SYDVKM. This CDR3 is built from 15 residues. The CDR3 is CVSTERAGGMETQYF. For the CDR3, the DNA is TGTGTCAGCACCGAGAGGGCGGGAGGGATGGAGACCCAGTACTTC.

V usage is TRBV20-1 and J usage is TRBJ2-1, with 10 positions matching TRBD1. This CDR3 contains 14 residues. V was clipped by 5 bases and J by 4 bases; unmatched bases: 5. Germline V gene sequence: CDR1 DFQATT, CDR2 SNEGSKA (reference sequence). The CDR3 loop is CSASRTGGYNEQFF. The CDR3 bases are TGCAGTGCTTCTCGGACAGGGGGTTACAATGAGCAGTTCTTC.

This clonotype was detected many times. The chain joins TRBV9 to TRBJ2-3; D is uncertain. This CDR3 contains 12 residues. Trimming left V 0 bases short and J 3 bases short, with 2 bases between. Germline V gives CDR1 SGDLS, CDR2 YYNGEE. The CDR3 reads CASSVETDTQYF. The DNA of the CDR3 is TGTGCCAGCAGCGTAGAGACAGATACGCAGTATTTT.

Many counts were recorded for this clonotype. The V gene is TRBV29-1, the J gene TRBJ2-7, with 9 bases identical to TRBD2. The CDR3 sequence is 14 residues long. The V gene end was trimmed by 2 bases and the J gene end by 5 bases; junction bases not matched to a gene: 7. Germline loops: CDR1 SQVTM, CDR2 ANQGSEA. The CDR3 sequence: CSVERAGGYDEQYF. The DNA of the CDR3 is TGCAGCGTTGAACGCGCGGGAGGGTATGACGAGCAGTACTTC.

V gene TRBV20-1 combines with J gene TRBJ2-1; D uncertain. CDR1 is DFQATT and CDR2 is SNEGSKA in the germline V gene (reference sequence). Deletions cut 4 bases from V and 1 base from J, with 8 bases between. This CDR3 contains 13 residues. CDR3 in amino acids: CSAIISSYNEQFF. CDR3 bases: TGCAGTGCTATAATCAGTTCCTACAATGAGCAGTTCTTC.

The gene calls are TRBV12-3 or TRBV12-4 and TRBJ1-1; 7 nucleotides align to TRBD1. The CDR3 is 14 residues long. V gave up 6 bases and J gave up 5 bases; unmatched junction bases: 9. The CDR3: CASRHPGGQTEAFF. The CDR3 DNA follows: TGTGCCAGCAGGCACCCAGGGGGTCAAACTGAAGCTTTCTTT.